The clone carrying this T cell receptor beta chain has more than one count but fewer than ten. What it binds is unknown. This PCR relied on a set of 60 Vbeta primers and 13 Jbeta primers. Here immunoSEQ multiplex PCR was the method, and the copy in TCRdb shows in-frame clones only, minus some. The sample holds over 150,000 clones; around 72% are singletons and the top ten take 2.5% to 4%. The entry originates in a study of cytomegalovirus exposure and HLA in healthy donors. The CDR3 spans 15 residues. Trimming at V came to 3 bases and at J to 3 bases, leaving 5 bases not matched to a gene. CDR1 SGHVS and CDR2 FQNEAQ come from the germline V gene. Broader study findings: Analysis was performed later, and it showed HLA-associated TCR beta chains to be more clonally expanded than equally common others.

The receptor was isolated from a woman in her fifties or sixties in good health and CMV-seropositive. The chain uses TRBV7-8 and TRBJ2-1, with TRBD2 matching over 7 bases. Sequenced sample: PBMCs. CDR3 loop: CASSFREVGYNEQFF. CDR3 DNA: TGTGCCAGCAGCTTCCGGGAGGTGGGCTACAATGAGCAGTTCTTC.